These 23 T cell receptor beta chains share one sample of origin, sequenced in a study of T cells in Graves' hyperthyroidism and ophthalmopathy. Amplification targeted TCR beta CDR3 regions from RNA transcripts. First-round RT-PCR with HTBI primers amplified the TCR CDR3 region. TCRdb processed the multiplex PCR reads anew with MiXCR; each CDR3 protein has one entry. The table shows some 400,000 distinct CDR3 sequences, with 13% occurring only once. The sequenced material came from blood. The receptor set was obtained from a man aged 30 to 45 with Graves' hyperthyroidism that later progressed to Graves' ophthalmopathy.

This clonotype was seen repeatedly, ten times or more. The genes are TRBV11-2 and TRBJ2-7; 14 nucleotides agree with TRBD2. V shed 5 bases and J 0 bases; nucleotides not matched to a gene: 9. Germline-derived CDR1 and CDR2 are SGHAT and FQNNGV. CDR3 length equals 18 residues. For the CDR3, the DNA is TGTGCCAGCAGCACCGGACTAGCGGGGGGTTATAGCTCCTACGAGCAGTACTTC. Amino acid sequence: CASSTGLAGGYSSYEQYF.

This clonotype has at least ten counts. For the CDR3, the DNA is TGTGCCAGCAGCGCTGGGGACAGGGGCTATGGCTACACCTTC. Translated: CASSAGDRGYGYTF. This rearrangement joins TRBV7-9 to TRBJ1-2, with 10 bases matching TRBD1. CDR3 length: 14 residues. CDR1 and CDR2 from the germline V gene are SEHNR and FQNEAQ (reference sequence). Trimming cost V 5 bases and J 4 bases; bases outside gene matches: 4.

The chain links TRBV25-1 to TRBJ2-1; 7 bases map to TRBD2. CDR1 is MGHDK and CDR2 is SYGVNS in the germline V gene. The CDR3 has 14 residues. Trimming at V came to 6 bases and at J to 6 bases, leaving 8 bases not matched to a gene. The CDR3, as DNA: TGTGCCAGCAGCAATTTCAGGGAGGGCAATGAGCAGTTCTTC. It yields the protein CASSNFREGNEQFF.

At least ten counts were recorded for this clonotype. V is TRBV6-1 and J is TRBJ2-3; maybe TRBD1 (6 bases). CDR1 is MNHNS, CDR2 SASEGT, per germline. V lost 4 bases, J lost 2 bases, and 10 bases lay in between. The CDR3 consists of 14 residues. The CDR3 DNA reads as TGTGCCAGCAGTGGGGACATCCCCACAGATACGCAGTATTTT. It codes for CASSGDIPTDTQYF.

This clonotype was seen repeatedly, ten times or more. J is TRBJ2-7 and V is TRBV9, with no clear D. This CDR3 is built from 14 residues. The V gene's germline CDR1 is SGDLS and CDR2 YYNGEE. With 0 bases removed from V and 0 bases from J, the gap between germline ends came to 7 bases. The CDR3: CASSVDVSSYEQYF. The CDR3 DNA reads TGTGCCAGCAGCGTAGATGTCAGCTCCTACGAGCAGTACTTC.

The chain has TRBV27 and TRBJ2-3; no clear D gene. V was shortened by 7 bases and J by 1 base, with 9 bases between the two germline ends. Germline V gene data show CDR1 as MNHEY and CDR2 as SMNVEV (reference sequence). The CDR3 loop spans 13 amino acids. CDR3 nucleotides: TGTGCCAGCATAAAAAGGGGCACAGATACGCAGTATTTT. This gives the protein CASIKRGTDTQYF.

This clonotype was observed many times. The CDR3 protein is CASRPKTSGGANEQFF. The CDR3 nucleotides are TGTGCCAGCAGACCGAAAACTAGCGGGGGGGCAAATGAGCAGTTCTTC. This chain links TRBV6-1 with TRBJ2-1; 13 nucleotides align to TRBD2. CDR3 size: 16 residues. Germline V gene sequence: CDR1 MNHNS, CDR2 SASEGT. V dropped 6 bases and J dropped 7; count of bases not matched to a gene: 9.

This clonotype has just a few counts. The chain has TRBV7-3 and TRBJ2-3, with 9 bases matching TRBD2. The CDR3 consists of 13 residues. V dropped 8 bases and J dropped 4; count of bases not matched to a gene: 4. The germline V gene encodes CDR1 SGHTA and CDR2 FQGTGA. DNA for the CDR3: TGTGCCAGCCGCGGGGGGGGGGCAGATACGCAGTATTTT. Amino acids: CASRGGGADTQYF.

This clonotype was picked up a small number of times. The chain uses TRBV7-9 and TRBJ1-1; D perhaps matches TRBD1 (5 bases). The CDR3 sequence is 15 residues long. Germline loops: CDR1 SEHNR, CDR2 FQNEAQ (reference sequence). Trimming shortened V by 1 base and J by 4 bases, and 13 bases separated the two germline ends. The CDR3: CASSLEAGWGTEAFF. DNA of the CDR3: TGTGCCAGCAGCTTAGAGGCAGGGTGGGGCACTGAAGCTTTCTTT. Full variable domain (rest looked up from reference TRBV7-9 and TRBJ1-1): DTGVSQNPRHKITKRGQNVTFRCDPISEHNRLYWYRQTLGQGPEFLTYFQNEAQLEKSRLLSDRFSAERPKGSFSTLEIQRTEQGDSAMYLCASSLEAGWGTEAFFGQGTRLTVV.

The chain couples TRBV12-5 to TRBJ1-1; D is unclear. V lost 2 bases and J 1 base, leaving 11 bases between the germline ends. Germline CDR1 and CDR2: LGHNT and FRNRAP. The CDR3 covers 15 residues. The CDR3 nucleotides read TGTGCTAGTGGTTTGCCCCTCCTTCCGAACACTGAAGCTTTCTTT. This gives the protein CASGLPLLPNTEAFF. Full variable domain (outside the CDR3, taken from reference TRBV12-5 and TRBJ1-1): DARVTQTPRHKVTEMGQEVTMRCQPILGHNTVFWYRQTMMQGLELLAYFRNRAPLDDSGMPKDRFSAEMPDATLATLKIQPSEPRDSAVYFCASGLPLLPNTEAFFGQGTRLTVV.

J is TRBJ2-2 and V is TRBV29-1; 10 positions match TRBD1. CDR3 size: 13 residues. Germline V gives CDR1 SQVTM, CDR2 ANQGSEA. J lost 5 bases, V lost 5 bases, and 2 bases had no gene match. In DNA form, the CDR3 reads TGCAGCGTTAGGACAGGGGGGACCGGGGAGCTGTTTTTT. The encoded protein is CSVRTGGTGELFF.

This clonotype came up many times. The chain has TRBV6-1 and TRBJ1-2; the D is unclear. The ends were cut back, 4 bases at V and 0 bases at J, with 9 bases in the middle. The V gene's germline CDR1 is MNHNS and CDR2 SASEGT. The CDR3 loop spans 14 amino acids. For the CDR3, the DNA is TGTGCCAGCAGTGGACGAGCCTCTAACTATGGCTACACCTTC. It specifies CASSGRASNYGYTF.

V and J are TRBV7-6 and TRBJ1-3, with TRBD1 identical over 9 bases. V shed 4 bases and J 4 bases; nucleotides not matched to a gene: 11. The CDR3 spans 17 residues. CDR1 is SGHVS and CDR2 is FNYEAQ in the germline V gene. CDR3 coding DNA: TGTGCCAGCAGCTCAACCCGGACAGGGGCAACCGGAAACACCATATATTTT. It translates to CASSSTRTGATGNTIYF. The whole variable domain, filled in from reference TRBV7-6 and TRBJ1-3, reads GAGVSQSPRYKVTKRGQDVALRCDPISGHVSLYWYRQALGQGPEFLTYFNYEAQQDKSGLPNDRFSAERPEGSISTLTIQRTEQRDSAMYRCASSSTRTGATGNTIYFGEGSWLTVV.

This clonotype was counted between two and nine times. The chain carries TRBV15 and TRBJ2-1; 7 bases are a match to TRBD2. Germline CDR1 reads LNHNV; CDR2 reads YYDKDF (reference sequence). The CDR3 runs 18 residues. J lost 4 bases, V lost 0 bases, and 12 bases had no gene match. The CDR3 DNA follows: TGTGCCACCAGCAGAGATGCGAGCGCAGCGGGGCATTACAATGAGCAGTTCTTC. The encoded protein is CATSRDASAAGHYNEQFF.

This clonotype has just a few counts. The chain couples TRBV29-1 to TRBJ2-5; 8 nucleotides line up with TRBD2. In germline, CDR1 is SQVTM, CDR2 ANQGSEA. The CDR3 is 14 residues long. V dropped 4 bases and J dropped 2; count of bases not matched to a gene: 6. CDR3 DNA sequence: TGCAGCGTTGCAGGGCGCGGGGGGCAAGAGACCCAGTACTTC. Its protein is CSVAGRGGQETQYF.

This clonotype has a count of ten or more. This chain uses TRBV2 with TRBJ2-7; D gene ambiguous. V lost 10 bases to trimming and J lost 0 bases, with 16 bases between them. This CDR3 region has 14 residues. Germline assignment: CDR1 SNHLY and CDR2 FYNNEI. CDR3: CAIPRTESSYEQYF. The CDR3 DNA reads TGTGCCATCCCACGAACAGAGAGCTCCTACGAGCAGTACTTC.

This chain uses TRBV14 with TRBJ2-2; D is unclear. Germline CDR1 is SGHDN and CDR2 is FVKESK. The CDR3 runs to 14 residues. V gave up 4 bases and J gave up 1 base, with 7 bases separating them. CDR3 sequence (DNA): TGTGCCAGCAGCCCTTACATGAACACCGGGGAGCTGTTTTTT. Protein: CASSPYMNTGELFF.

In this sample, this clonotype turned up many times. This chain connects TRBV30 to TRBJ1-2, with D unresolved. Germline loops: CDR1 GTSNPN, CDR2 SVGIG (reference sequence). The length of the CDR3 is 12 residues. V shed 3 bases and J shed 8 bases, with 13 bases lying between them. CDR3 sequence (DNA): TGTGCCTGGAGCCCCGGCGCGGCGGGCTACACCTTC. Its protein product is CAWSPGAAGYTF.

In its sample, this clonotype was seen a few times. This chain connects TRBV7-3 to TRBJ2-1; 9 positions agree with TRBD2. V shed 5 bases, J shed 9 bases, and the junction held 14 bases outside the gene matches. CDR1 SGHTA and CDR2 FQGTGA come from the germline V gene. The CDR3 sequence is 16 residues long. CDR3 DNA: TGTGCCAGCAGCCCAACGAGGGTAGCGGGGGAATTTGAGCAGTTCTTC. Its protein is CASSPTRVAGEFEQFF.

This chain joins TRBV19 and TRBJ2-2; 11 bases are a match to TRBD2. Germline V CDR1 and CDR2: LNHDA, SQIVND (reference sequence). CDR3 size: 17 residues. The J segment lost 1 base and the V segment lost 5 bases, leaving 6 bases of the junction unmatched. Written as DNA, the CDR3 is TGTGCCAGTAGTTCGTCGGGACTAGCGGTGAACACCGGGGAGCTGTTTTTT. Protein product: CASSSSGLAVNTGELFF.

This clonotype showed up many times. This rearrangement joins TRBV10-3 to TRBJ1-4; no definite D call. Germline-derived CDR1 and CDR2 are ENHRY and SYGVKD. The V gene lost 0 bases and the J gene lost 0 bases, with 14 bases spanning the gap. The CDR3 covers 18 residues. In nucleotides, the CDR3 is TGTGCCATCAGTGAGTCCGGAGCGGGGAAAGCAACTAATGAAAAACTGTTTTTT. Translated: CAISESGAGKATNEKLFF.

In its sample, this clonotype was seen a few times. The CDR3 sequence is CASSFKGHNEQFF. CDR3 sequence (DNA): TGTGCCAGCAGCTTTAAGGGACACAATGAGCAGTTCTTC. The chain recombines TRBV13 with TRBJ2-1; D possibly uses TRBD1 or TRBD2 (5 bases each). CDR1 is PRHDT and CDR2 is FYEKMQ in the germline V gene (reference sequence). The CDR3 covers 13 residues. The V gene lost 3 bases and the J gene lost 5 bases, with 8 bases spanning the gap. Using reference TRBV13 and TRBJ2-1 for the parts outside the CDR3, the full variable domain is AAGVIQSPRHLIKEKRETATLKCYPIPRHDTVYWYQQGPGQDPQFLISFYEKMQSDKGSIPDRFSAQQFSDYHSELNMSSLELGDSALYFCASSFKGHNEQFFGPGTRLTVL.

The rearrangement uses TRBV29-1 and TRBJ2-1; 11 bases are shared with TRBD2. V dropped 0 bases and J dropped 10; count of bases not matched to a gene: 8. Per germline, CDR1 SQVTM and CDR2 ANQGSEA. The CDR3 runs to 15 residues. The CDR3, as DNA: TGCAGCGTTGAAGATAGAGGACTAGCGGGTCGGGAGCAGTTCTTC. This encodes CSVEDRGLAGREQFF.